These 25 T cell receptor beta chains were all obtained from the same sample, sequenced in a study of memory CD8 T cells in hepatitis C reinfection. Regarding time point: late/post reinfection, 12 to 24 weeks after detection. TCR sequencing was done directly ex vivo on sorted cells, without expansion in vitro. Sequenced by immunoSEQ multiplex PCR; TCRdb stores in-frame clones only, minus some. The table records about 46,000 clones, 89% of them present only once. Sequencing input: naive CD8+ T cells sorted from blood. The receptors originated from a man younger than 35 with hepatitis C virus infection.

The rearrangement joins TRBV7-3 to TRBJ2-7; a possible D gene is TRBD2 (6 bases). The CDR3 has 15 residues. V was pared by 2 bases and J by 2 bases, with 13 bases between. Germline-derived CDR1 and CDR2 are SGHTA and FQGTGA. The CDR3 sequence: CASSLLAGGAYEQYF. In DNA, the CDR3 is TGTGCCAGCAGCTTATTGGCAGGCGGGGCCTACGAGCAGTACTTC.

This chain joins TRBV5-6 and TRBJ2-2; no definite D call. CDR1 SGHDT and CDR2 YYEEEE come from the germline V gene. V was clipped by 4 bases and J by 1 base, with 11 bases between them. The CDR3 contains 15 residues. CDR3 DNA: TGTGCCAGCAGCCCTATGACTGAGAACACCGGGGAGCTGTTTTTT. Protein: CASSPMTENTGELFF.

The gene calls are TRBV18 and TRBJ1-2; no clear D gene. From germline, CDR1 is KGHSH and CDR2 LQKENI. The CDR3 runs 15 residues. The V end lost 4 bases, the J end lost 3 bases, and 15 bases lay between the germline ends. The CDR3 here is CASSRSGVLDYGYTF. As DNA, the CDR3 is TGTGCCAGCTCACGCTCCGGGGTCCTCGACTATGGCTACACCTTC. Combining the CDR3 with reference TRBV18 and TRBJ1-2 gives the whole variable domain NAGVMQNPRHLVRRRGQEARLRCSPMKGHSHVYWYRQLPEEGLKFMVYLQKENIIDESGMPKERFSAEFPKEGPSILRIQQVVRGDSAAYFCASSRSGVLDYGYTFGSGTRLTVV.

This rearrangement joins TRBV7-9 to TRBJ2-5; a possible D gene is TRBD2 (5 bases). The end of the DNA fits TRBJ2-7 better, so the J call may be wrong. Germline loops: CDR1 SEHNR, CDR2 FQNEAQ (reference sequence). The CDR3 contains 15 residues. In DNA, the CDR3 is TGTGCCAGCAGCTCCTCCCAGAGGGTCTCCTACGAGCAGTACTTC. Encoded protein: CASSSSQRVSYEQYF.

The chain carries TRBV5-1 and TRBJ2-2, with TRBD1 matching over 8 bases. Germline CDR1 is SGHRS and CDR2 is YFSETQ. This CDR3 contains 15 residues. V lost 6 bases and J lost 1; bases outside the gene matches: 5. This chain's CDR3 is CASTVGQGNTGELFF. In DNA form, the CDR3 reads TGCGCCAGCACCGTCGGACAGGGGAACACCGGGGAGCTGTTTTTT.

The V and J genes are TRBV14 and TRBJ1-5; no clear D. From germline, CDR1 is SGHDN and CDR2 FVKESK. The CDR3 has 17 amino acids. Trimming stripped 1 base from V and 0 bases from J, with 13 bases between. Here the CDR3 DNA reads TGTGCCAGCAGCCAAGGCACAGCCTCCTATAGCAATCAGCCCCAGCATTTT. It translates to CASSQGTASYSNQPQHF.

The chain is built from TRBV5-6 and TRBJ1-5, with 8 bases aligning to TRBD1. The germline V gene encodes CDR1 SGHDT and CDR2 YYEEEE. Unmatched junction bases numbered 4, after V lost 4 bases and J lost 4 bases. The CDR3 is 14 residues long. The CDR3 loop is CASSTYRGNQPQHF. For the CDR3, the DNA is TGTGCCAGCAGCACCTACAGGGGGAATCAGCCCCAGCATTTT.

The V and J genes are TRBV7-9 and TRBJ2-3; possibly TRBD2 for D (5 bases). Germline CDR1 and CDR2: SEHNR and FQNEAQ (reference sequence). The CDR3 contains 16 residues. Trimming took off 4 bases at V and 2 bases at J, with 16 bases between the two ends. The CDR3: CASSWIPAGATDTQYF. In DNA, the CDR3 is TGTGCCAGCAGCTGGATCCCTGCGGGTGCCACAGATACGCAGTATTTT.

This chain links TRBV4-1 with TRBJ2-7; TRBD2 aligns across 13 bases. Germline V gene sequence: CDR1 MGHRA, CDR2 YSYEKL. This CDR3 comprises 17 residues. Losses at the gene ends were 0 bases for V and 3 bases for J; bases not matched to a gene: 5. The CDR3 region has the DNA TGCGCCAGCAGCCAAGACGGACTAGCGGGAGATGGCTACGAGCAGTACTTC. It codes for CASSQDGLAGDGYEQYF.

CDR3 amino acids: CAISESTELGNTIYF. Written as DNA, the CDR3 is TGTGCCATCAGTGAGTCGACAGAGCTTGGAAACACCATATATTTT. The J gene is TRBJ1-3, the V gene TRBV10-3, with D tentatively TRBD1 (5 bases). V dropped 0 bases and J dropped 3 bases, with 9 bases sitting between them. This CDR3 has 15 residues. The germline V gene encodes CDR1 ENHRY and CDR2 SYGVKD.

The rearrangement links TRBV27 to TRBJ2-7; TRBD2 matches 11 bases. Germline V lookup: CDR1 MNHEY, CDR2 SMNVEV (reference sequence). This CDR3 has 14 residues. V gave up 10 bases and J gave up 3 bases; unmatched junction bases: 8. The CDR3 bases are TGTGCCACCCAGACGACTAGCGGGGTCTACGAGCAGTACGTC. This codes for CATQTTSGVYEQYV.

V gene TRBV7-9 combines with J gene TRBJ2-5, with 7 bases fitting TRBD1. Trimming cost V 5 bases and J 6 bases; bases outside gene matches: 9. Germline CDR1 and CDR2: SEHNR and FQNEAQ (reference sequence). The CDR3 runs to 14 residues. CDR3 coding DNA: TGTGCCAGCAGCCAAACCAACAGGGGACAGACCCAGTACTTC. Protein: CASSQTNRGQTQYF.

This chain links TRBV5-6 with TRBJ2-5; no reliable D call. CDR1 is SGHDT and CDR2 is YYEEEE in the germline V gene. The V end was cut by 6 bases, the J end by 0 bases, with 3 bases between. The CDR3 consists of 11 residues. In DNA form, the CDR3 reads TGTGCCAGCACCAACCAAGAGACCCAGTACTTC. Encoded protein: CASTNQETQYF. The entire variable domain, with the rest obtained from reference TRBV5-6 and TRBJ2-5, is as follows: DAGVTQSPTHLIKTRGQQVTLRCSPKSGHDTVSWYQQALGQGPQFIFQYYEEEERQRGNFPDRFSGHQFPNYSSELNVNALLLGDSALYLCASTNQETQYFGPGTRLLVL.

This chain joins TRBV2 and TRBJ2-7; 11 bases are a match to TRBD2. The CDR3 loop spans 15 amino acids. Unmatched junction bases numbered 10, after V lost 10 bases and J lost 2 bases. The germline V gene has CDR1 SNHLY and CDR2 FYNNEI. This chain's CDR3 is CAIRLAGNKPYEQYF. CDR3 in DNA: TGTGCCATTAGACTAGCGGGAAACAAACCCTACGAGCAGTACTTC.

J is TRBJ1-4 and V is TRBV28; 7 bases fit TRBD1. V trimming: 5 bases; J trimming: 8 bases; junction bases outside the gene matches: 11. This CDR3 is 15 amino acids long. Germline V gives CDR1 MDHEN, CDR2 SYDVKM. This chain's CDR3 is CASSPQGVRREKLFF. The CDR3 nucleotides are TGTGCCAGCAGTCCCCAGGGGGTAAGGAGGGAAAAACTGTTTTTT.

The V gene is TRBV7-8, the J gene TRBJ2-1, with TRBD2 matching 12 bases. The germline V gene has CDR1 SGHVS and CDR2 FQNEAQ. The CDR3 loop spans 14 amino acids. The J segment lost 7 bases and the V segment lost 3 bases, leaving 1 base of the junction unmatched. The CDR3 coding sequence is TGTGCCAGCAGCTTTACTAGCGGGGGGAATGAGCAGTTCTTC. Translating gives CASSFTSGGNEQFF.

The chain employs TRBV4-2 and TRBJ2-1; possibly TRBD2 for D (6 bases). The germline gives CDR1 LGHNA, CDR2 YNFKEQ. The CDR3 is made up of 16 amino acids. The V end lost 4 bases, the J end lost 5 bases, and 18 bases lay between the germline ends. This CDR3 reads CASSLRASGLHNEQFF. The CDR3 coding sequence is TGTGCCAGCAGCCTCCGGGCGTCGGGACTCCACAATGAGCAGTTCTTC.

The chain recombines TRBV2 with TRBJ2-3; tentatively, D is TRBD2 (5 bases). V dropped 5 bases and J dropped 1 base, with 16 bases sitting between them. This CDR3 has 16 amino acids. Germline CDR1 is SNHLY and CDR2 is FYNNEI. CDR3 protein: CASSPIGLPGTDTQYF. CDR3 sequence (DNA): TGTGCCAGCAGTCCAATCGGACTTCCCGGCACAGATACGCAGTATTTT.

The rearrangement uses TRBV11-2 and TRBJ1-2; TRBD1 matches at 10 bases. Germline loops: CDR1 SGHAT, CDR2 FQNNGV. The CDR3 sequence is 15 residues long. J gave up 1 base and V 3 bases, and 2 bases lay outside the gene matches. The CDR3 sequence: CASSFGTGVNYGYTF. CDR3 DNA: TGTGCCAGCAGCTTCGGGACAGGGGTTAACTATGGCTACACCTTC.

The chain's CDR3 is CASSLATGTGTSGANVLTF. The CDR3 DNA reads as TGTGCCAGCAGCTTAGCGACCGGGACAGGGACCTCTGGGGCCAACGTCCTGACTTTC. The chain couples TRBV7-2 to TRBJ2-6; 9 bases align to TRBD1. J gave up 0 bases and V 0 bases, and 6 bases lay outside the gene matches. Germline CDR1 reads SGHTA; CDR2 reads FQGNSA. CDR3 length: 19 residues.

The rearrangement links TRBV9 to TRBJ2-7; 7 nucleotides match TRBD2. The germline V gene has CDR1 SGDLS and CDR2 YYNGEE. Trimming took 3 bases from V and 2 from J; bases not matched to a gene: 8. The CDR3 is 15 residues long. The CDR3 sequence is CASSAGGSGAYEQYF. CDR3 DNA sequence: TGTGCCAGCAGCGCGGGGGGTAGCGGAGCCTACGAGCAGTACTTC.

This chain connects TRBV19 to TRBJ1-5; possibly TRBD1 for D (6 bases). The CDR3 loop spans 16 amino acids. Germline V lookup: CDR1 LNHDA, CDR2 SQIVND (reference sequence). Trimming removed 7 bases at V and 0 bases at J, with 16 bases between. CDR3 in DNA: TGTGCCAGTAAAGGCCAGGGACATTATAGCAATCAGCCCCAGCATTTT. Protein: CASKGQGHYSNQPQHF.

This chain joins TRBV7-9 and TRBJ2-1; maybe TRBD1 (5 bases). The CDR3 loop spans 19 amino acids. Deletions cut 5 bases from V and 2 bases from J, with 25 bases between. Germline CDR1 is SEHNR and CDR2 is FQNEAQ (reference sequence). The CDR3 reads CASSHPGGDSERTYNEQFF. CDR3 sequence (DNA): TGTGCCAGCAGCCACCCGGGTGGTGACAGCGAACGGACCTACAATGAGCAGTTCTTC.

The gene calls are TRBV9 and TRBJ1-1; the D is unclear. In germline, CDR1 is SGDLS, CDR2 YYNGEE. V dropped 0 bases and J dropped 2 bases, with 8 bases sitting between them. The CDR3 extends over 14 amino acids. The CDR3 region has the DNA TGTGCCAGCAGCGTAGATCTCGGTAACACTGAAGCTTTCTTT. This codes for CASSVDLGNTEAFF.

The CDR3 DNA sequence: TGTGCCAGCAGTTCCGACAGGGGTGTTTACGAGCAGTACTTC. It encodes CASSSDRGVYEQYF. The rearrangement joins TRBV6-5 to TRBJ2-7; 8 bases are a match to TRBD1. V lost 4 bases, J lost 4 bases, and 6 bases stayed unmatched. CDR3 size: 14 residues. Germline V CDR1 and CDR2: MNHEY, SVGAGI.